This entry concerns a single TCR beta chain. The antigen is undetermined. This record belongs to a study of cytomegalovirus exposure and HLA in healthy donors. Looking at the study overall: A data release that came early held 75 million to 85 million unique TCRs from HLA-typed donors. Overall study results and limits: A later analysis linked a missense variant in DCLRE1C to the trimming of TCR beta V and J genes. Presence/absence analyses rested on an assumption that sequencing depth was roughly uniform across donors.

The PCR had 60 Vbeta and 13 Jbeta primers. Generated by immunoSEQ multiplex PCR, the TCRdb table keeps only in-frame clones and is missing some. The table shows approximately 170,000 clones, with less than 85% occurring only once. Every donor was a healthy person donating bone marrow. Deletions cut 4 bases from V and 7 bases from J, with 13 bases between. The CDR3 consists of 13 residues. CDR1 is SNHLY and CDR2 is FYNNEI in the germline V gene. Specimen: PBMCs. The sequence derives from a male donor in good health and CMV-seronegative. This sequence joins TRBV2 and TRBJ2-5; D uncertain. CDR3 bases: TGTGCCAGCAGTGGTTCGTCTTCGGGGACCCAGTACTTC. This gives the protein CASSGSSSGTQYF.